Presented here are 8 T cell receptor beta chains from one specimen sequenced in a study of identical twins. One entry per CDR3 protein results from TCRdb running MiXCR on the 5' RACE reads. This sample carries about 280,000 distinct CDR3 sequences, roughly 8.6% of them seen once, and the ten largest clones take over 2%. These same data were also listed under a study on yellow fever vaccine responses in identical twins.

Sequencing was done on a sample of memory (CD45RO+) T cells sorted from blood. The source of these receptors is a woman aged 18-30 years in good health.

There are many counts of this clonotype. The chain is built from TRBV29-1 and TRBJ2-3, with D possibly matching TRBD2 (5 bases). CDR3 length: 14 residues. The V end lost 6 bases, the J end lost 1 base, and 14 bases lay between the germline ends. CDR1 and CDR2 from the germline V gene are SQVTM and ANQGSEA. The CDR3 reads CSVGGLAGTDTQYF. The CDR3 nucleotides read TGCAGCGTCGGCGGTCTAGCTGGCACAGATACGCAGTATTTT.

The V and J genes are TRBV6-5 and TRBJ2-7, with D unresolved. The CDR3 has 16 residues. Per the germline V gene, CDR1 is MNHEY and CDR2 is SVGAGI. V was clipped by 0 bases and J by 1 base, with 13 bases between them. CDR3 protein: CASSYSTQVLSYEQYF. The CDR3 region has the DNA TGTGCCAGCAGTTACTCGACGCAGGTTTTGTCCTACGAGCAGTACTTC.

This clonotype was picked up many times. The CDR3 here is CASSATDSYNEQFF. The CDR3 coding sequence is TGTGCCAGCAGCGCGACAGATTCCTACAATGAGCAGTTCTTC. The rearrangement links TRBV7-8 to TRBJ2-1, with D tentatively TRBD1 (5 bases). The CDR3 has 14 residues. V shed 5 bases and J shed 1 base, with 9 bases lying between them. Looked up from germline, CDR1 is SGHVS and CDR2 is FQNEAQ. Full variable domain (rest looked up from reference TRBV7-8 and TRBJ2-1): GAGVSQSPRYKVAKRGQDVALRCDPISGHVSLFWYQQALGQGPEFLTYFQNEAQLDKSGLPSDRFFAERPEGSVSTLKIQRTQQEDSAVYLCASSATDSYNEQFFGPGTRLTVL.

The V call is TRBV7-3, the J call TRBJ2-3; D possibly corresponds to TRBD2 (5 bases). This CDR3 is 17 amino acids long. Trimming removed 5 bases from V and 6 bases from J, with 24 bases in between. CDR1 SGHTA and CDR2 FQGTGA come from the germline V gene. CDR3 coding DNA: TGTGCCAGCAGCCGCCTCCTAAGCGGCCCCAAGGAGGATACGCAGTATTTT. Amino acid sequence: CASSRLLSGPKEDTQYF.

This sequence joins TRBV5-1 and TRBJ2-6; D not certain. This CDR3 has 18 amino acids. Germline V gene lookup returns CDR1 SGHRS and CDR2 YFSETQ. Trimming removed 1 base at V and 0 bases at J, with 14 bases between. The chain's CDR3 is CASSLRPSNGSGANVLTF. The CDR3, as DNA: TGCGCCAGCAGCTTGCGACCTTCTAACGGCTCTGGGGCCAACGTCCTGACTTTC.

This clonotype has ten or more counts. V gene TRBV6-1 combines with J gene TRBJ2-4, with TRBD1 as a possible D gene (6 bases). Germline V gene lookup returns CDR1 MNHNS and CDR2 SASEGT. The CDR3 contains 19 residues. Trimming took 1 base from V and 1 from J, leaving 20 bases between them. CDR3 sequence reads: CASSEDFLGGSAAKNIQYF. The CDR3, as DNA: TGTGCCAGCAGTGAAGATTTTCTAGGGGGAAGTGCTGCCAAAAACATTCAGTACTTC.

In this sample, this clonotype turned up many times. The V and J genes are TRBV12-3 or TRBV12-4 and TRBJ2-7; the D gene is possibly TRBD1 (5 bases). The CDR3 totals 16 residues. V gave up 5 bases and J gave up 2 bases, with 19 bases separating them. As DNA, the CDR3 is TGTGCCAGCAGTCAAAACCTAGGGAAAGGGGCCTACGAGCAGTACTTC. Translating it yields CASSQNLGKGAYEQYF.

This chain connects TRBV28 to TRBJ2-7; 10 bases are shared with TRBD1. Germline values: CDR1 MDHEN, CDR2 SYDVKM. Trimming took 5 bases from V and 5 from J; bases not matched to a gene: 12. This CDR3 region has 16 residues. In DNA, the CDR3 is TGTGCCAGCAGTGCCAACCAATGGGACAGGGGCCACGAGCAGTACGTC. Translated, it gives CASSANQWDRGHEQYV.